The TCR beta chain under discussion was sequenced for a study of T-cell memory formation after mild COVID-19. The germline V and J ends were trimmed by 0 bases and 9 bases, with 10 bases remaining between them. CDR3 length: 13 residues. CDR1 is SGHRS and CDR2 is YFSETQ in the germline V gene. Notes on the study in general: Shrinking CD4+ clones were chiefly CM and EM; CD8+ ones were chiefly EMRA. A balance of CD4 and CD8 characterized clones contracting day 15 to 85, whereas later expanders leaned CD4+. In pre-infection memory, a portion of responding clones appeared, which suggested that cross-reactive memory joined.

5'RACE with constant-segment primers built TCRalpha and TCRbeta cDNA libraries with UMIs. TCRdb fed the 5' RACE reads into MiXCR, producing one record per CDR3 protein. The sample has roughly 320,000 distinct CDR3 sequences, 25% to 30% seen once. This clonotype has more than one count but fewer than ten. The antigen is not known. Material for sequencing was PBMCs or a T cell subset sorted from them (not recorded which). The chain is built from TRBV5-1 and TRBJ2-1; D call uncertain. The sequence derives from an adult woman who had mild COVID-19 (a few samples of this study predate the infection). Cell type and time point are not known. The CDR3 sequence is CASSLERAGEQFF. The CDR3 nucleotides read TGCGCCAGCAGCTTGGAAAGGGCTGGTGAGCAGTTCTTC.